Each of the 19 T cell receptor beta chains below was sequenced from the same sample in a study of patients and donors after allogeneic stem cell transplantation. TCRdb ran MiXCR on the RT-PCR reads and lists one entry per CDR3 protein. The sample includes about a million distinct CDR3 sequences, roughly 18% of them seen just once. The sequenced sample consisted of blood, either unsorted or a sorted T cell fraction (not recorded which). The receptor source for this set is a human donor who was either an allogeneic HSCT recipient or a stem cell or donor lymphocyte infusion donor (not recorded which). It is not recorded whose cells these are; they may come from a transplant donor.

The CDR3 region is CSATADYNYGYTF. The CDR3 DNA follows: TGCAGTGCCACAGCGGATTATAACTATGGCTACACCTTC. This rearrangement joins TRBV20-1 to TRBJ1-2; D is unclear. The germline V gene encodes CDR1 DFQATT and CDR2 SNEGSKA (reference sequence). Trimming pared 6 bases from V and 1 base from J, leaving 12 bases between. CDR3 length equals 13 residues.

The chain carries TRBV12-3 or TRBV12-4 and TRBJ2-7; 8 bases align to TRBD1. The CDR3 spans 16 residues. With V trimmed by 5 bases and J by 2 bases, 11 bases remained unmatched. The CDR3 region is CASSRRTGKLPYEQYF. CDR3 bases: TGTGCCAGCAGTCGAAGGACAGGGAAGTTGCCCTACGAGCAGTACTTC.

The genes are TRBV7-3 and TRBJ2-2, with 11 bases aligning to TRBD2. Germline V CDR1 and CDR2: SGHTA, FQGTGA. V dropped 3 bases and J dropped 6; count of bases not matched to a gene: 3. This CDR3 contains 15 residues. This CDR3 reads CASSFSGGVAGELFF. The CDR3 bases are TGTGCCAGCAGCTTTAGCGGGGGGGTCGCCGGGGAGCTGTTTTTT.

The V gene is TRBV10-3, the J gene TRBJ2-7; TRBD1 aligns across 10 bases. J was trimmed by 6 bases and V by 10 bases; bases with no gene match: 18. The CDR3 is 16 residues long. Germline CDR1 ENHRY, CDR2 SYGVKD. CDR3 sequence: CASRGGVGTGEAEQYF. The CDR3 nucleotides read TGTGCCAGCAGGGGCGGCGTCGGGACAGGGGAGGCCGAGCAGTACTTC.

CDR3 DNA sequence: TGCGCCAGCAGCCTTCGAACAGGAGTTAACACCGGGGAGCTGTTTTTT. Amino acid sequence: CASSLRTGVNTGELFF. This rearrangement joins TRBV5-1 to TRBJ2-2; a possible D gene is TRBD1 (5 bases). The CDR3 consists of 16 residues. Trimming stripped 4 bases from V and 2 bases from J, with 15 bases between. In germline, CDR1 is SGHRS, CDR2 YFSETQ.

This rearrangement joins TRBV27 to TRBJ2-1; possible D gene TRBD2, 6 bases. This CDR3 has 14 amino acids. CDR1 is MNHEY and CDR2 is SMNVEV in the germline V gene (reference sequence). The V end lost 5 bases, the J end lost 12 bases, and 20 bases lay between the germline ends. The CDR3 spells CASSLDGDSLGQFF. DNA for the CDR3: TGTGCCAGCAGTCTTGATGGGGACTCTCTTGGGCAGTTCTTC.

The table lists this clonotype with a few counts. The chain recombines TRBV2 with TRBJ2-6; no firm D call. V lost 0 bases and J lost 0, with 12 bases in between. From germline, CDR1 is SNHLY and CDR2 FYNNEI. The CDR3 contains 18 residues. CDR3 loop: CASSEAAGRASGANVLTF. CDR3 bases: TGTGCCAGCAGTGAAGCAGCAGGCAGAGCCTCTGGGGCCAACGTCCTGACTTTC.

This clonotype was counted only a few times. V gene TRBV7-9 combines with J gene TRBJ1-4; perhaps TRBD1 as D (5 bases). V was shortened by 5 bases and J by 8 bases, with 21 bases between the two germline ends. The germline gives CDR1 SEHNR, CDR2 FQNEAQ (reference sequence). This CDR3 region has 16 residues. The CDR3 DNA follows: TGTGCCAGCAGCCCTTACCTAAGGGGCGGAGAGGAAAAACTGTTTTTT. This gives the protein CASSPYLRGGEEKLFF.

The table lists this clonotype with a few counts. The chain is built from TRBV6-5 and TRBJ1-1; TRBD1 might be the D (6 bases). Between the trimmed V and J ends, which lost 6 bases and 5 bases, there was a span of 10 bases. This CDR3 region has 12 residues. Germline V gives CDR1 MNHEY, CDR2 SVGAGI. The DNA of the CDR3 is TGTGCCAGCAGGAGGGGGGAGACTGAAGCTTTCTTT. It specifies CASRRGETEAFF.

This clonotype was seen more than once but under ten times. The chain couples TRBV30 to TRBJ1-5, with a tentative D call TRBD1 (6 bases). Trimming took 2 bases from V and 7 from J, leaving 12 bases between them. Per the germline V gene, CDR1 is GTSNPN and CDR2 is SVGIG (reference sequence). The CDR3 extends over 13 amino acids. CDR3 in DNA: TGTGCCTGGAGTAGGGGGGCGGAACAGCCCCAGCATTTT. Its translation: CAWSRGAEQPQHF.

The chain combines TRBV20-1 with TRBJ1-2; the D is unclear. Trimming removed 5 bases from V and 8 bases from J, with 21 bases in between. The CDR3 runs to 14 residues. The V gene's germline CDR1 is DFQATT and CDR2 SNEGSKA (reference sequence). CDR3 sequence: CSAHKRTLMGGYTF. The CDR3 coding sequence is TGCAGTGCTCATAAGCGGACCTTAATGGGAGGCTACACCTTC.

This clonotype has ten or more counts. CDR3 region: CASSFHPQETQYF. DNA for the CDR3: TGTGCCAGCAGTTTTCACCCCCAAGAGACCCAGTACTTC. The V gene is TRBV12-3 or TRBV12-4, the J gene TRBJ2-5; D not resolved. The germline V and J ends were trimmed by 3 bases and 1 base, with 6 bases remaining between them. This CDR3 spans 13 amino acids.

The chain recombines TRBV25-1 with TRBJ1-2; D unresolved. CDR3 length: 12 residues. In germline, CDR1 is MGHDK, CDR2 SYGVNS. The V end was cut by 4 bases, the J end by 6 bases, with 9 bases between. As DNA, the CDR3 is TGTGCCAGCAGTGGCTTAGTTCATGGCTACACCTTC. Its translation: CASSGLVHGYTF.

In its sample, this clonotype was seen many times. This rearrangement joins TRBV14 to TRBJ2-3, with D hard to call. V dropped 4 bases and J dropped 5 bases, with 10 bases sitting between them. The CDR3 contains 13 residues. Germline V gene sequence: CDR1 SGHDN, CDR2 FVKESK. CDR3 DNA sequence: TGTGCCAGCAGCCCCAGGCCCGGAGATACGCAGTATTTT. It encodes CASSPRPGDTQYF. Together with reference TRBV14 and TRBJ2-3, the CDR3 gives the full variable domain: EAGVTQFPSHSVIEKGQTVTLRCDPISGHDNLYWYRRVMGKEIKFLLHFVKESKQDESGMPNNRFLAERTGGTYSTLKVQPAELEDSGVYFCASSPRPGDTQYFGPGTRLTVL.

This clonotype showed up just a few times. This chain joins TRBV11-3 and TRBJ2-5; D gene uncertain. V was clipped by 4 bases and J by 3 bases, with 15 bases between them. Germline CDR1 and CDR2: SGHNT and YENEEA. The CDR3 sequence is 15 residues long. In DNA, the CDR3 is TGTGCCAGCAGCTCTGGCGGAAACCGAAAAGAGACCCAGTACTTC. Amino acids: CASSSGGNRKETQYF. The full variable domain, its missing parts supplied by reference TRBV11-3 and TRBJ2-5, is EAGVVQSPRYKIIEKKQPVAFWCNPISGHNTLYWYLQNLGQGPELLIRYENEEAVDDSQLPKDRFSAERLKGVDSTLKIQPAELGDSAVYLCASSSGGNRKETQYFGPGTRLLVL.

This clonotype was observed at least ten times. The V gene is TRBV20-1, the J gene TRBJ2-7; 9 nucleotides line up with TRBD2. The CDR3 contains 14 residues. The germline CDR1 and CDR2 sequences are DFQATT and SNEGSKA (reference sequence). The ends lost 5 bases at V and 1 base at J; junction bases unmatched: 6. CDR3 amino acids: CSARFAGGSYEQYF. The CDR3 bases are TGCAGTGCTCGCTTTGCGGGAGGGTCCTACGAGCAGTACTTC.

This clonotype has just a few counts. The CDR3 DNA reads TGTGCCAGCAGCCTACGACGGCACTCTGGGGCCAACGTCCTGACTTTC. Residues: CASSLRRHSGANVLTF. The chain joins TRBV7-3 to TRBJ2-6, with unresolved D. In germline, CDR1 is SGHTA, CDR2 FQGTGA. V dropped 5 bases and J dropped 0 bases, with 11 bases sitting between them. The CDR3 totals 16 residues.

This clonotype has only a few counts. J is TRBJ1-2 and V is TRBV25-1; possibly TRBD1 for D (6 bases). Trimming left V 5 bases short and J 7 bases short, with 23 bases between. Germline lookup yields CDR1 MGHDK and CDR2 SYGVNS. CDR3 length: 16 residues. The CDR3 region is CASSKTSGAPFGGYTF. For the CDR3, the DNA is TGTGCCAGCAGTAAAACCTCAGGGGCCCCCTTTGGTGGCTACACCTTC.

There are many counts of this clonotype. This chain connects TRBV6-1 to TRBJ1-2; tentative D call: TRBD1 (5 bases). The V end was cut by 2 bases, the J end by 3 bases, with 7 bases between. The CDR3 is made up of 13 amino acids. Germline V lookup: CDR1 MNHNS, CDR2 SASEGT. The CDR3 bases are TGTGCCAGCAGTGAATCGGGGGACTATGGCTACACCTTC. Translating it yields CASSESGDYGYTF.